Following are 22 T cell receptor beta chains from one sample sequenced in a study of blood T cell repertoires in COVID-19. Repertoires were generated with immunoSEQ multiplex PCR, while TCRdb's copy carries only in-frame clones and drops some. The sample yields 200,000 to 300,000 clones, more than 85% seen once. The specimen sequenced was peripheral blood. Receptors were obtained from a woman between 55 and 75 years old with COVID-19, enrolled during active disease.

The chain has TRBV27 and TRBJ2-2; 9 bases are a match to TRBD2. With 6 bases clipped from V and 5 bases from J, the junction kept 4 bases outside the gene matches. Germline V gives CDR1 MNHEY, CDR2 SMNVEV (reference sequence). There are 14 residues in the CDR3. The CDR3 loop reads CASRGSGRTGELFF. The DNA of the CDR3 is TGTGCCAGCAGGGGGAGCGGGAGGACCGGGGAGCTGTTTTTT.

The rearrangement joins TRBV29-1 to TRBJ1-1, with D possibly TRBD1 on 6 matching bases. Germline CDR1 is SQVTM and CDR2 is ANQGSEA. CDR3 length: 16 residues. V lost 5 bases and J 1 base, leaving 20 bases between the germline ends. Here the CDR3 DNA reads TGCAGCGTTCAACCGGGGGGGGCCTGGAGGAACACTGAAGCTTTCTTT. It translates to CSVQPGGAWRNTEAFF.

This clone has a count of ten or more. CDR3 bases: TGTGCCAGCAGTTCCAGGGTGGGTAATGAAAAACTGTTTTTT. Amino acids: CASSSRVGNEKLFF. The V call is TRBV3-1 (or the pseudogene TRBV3-2), the J call TRBJ1-4, with D perhaps matching TRBD1 (5 bases). The V end lost 6 bases, the J end lost 4 bases, and 12 bases lay between the germline ends. The CDR3 extends over 14 amino acids. Germline CDR1 LGHDT, CDR2 YNNKEL (reference sequence).

The chain links TRBV24-1 to TRBJ1-1, with 10 nucleotides matching TRBD1. There are 11 residues in the CDR3. Looked up from germline, CDR1 is KGHDR and CDR2 is SFDVKD. The ends lost 3 bases at V and 13 bases at J; junction bases unmatched: 1. CDR3 in DNA: TGTGCCACCAGTGATGGACAGGGGGATTTCTTT. Protein: CATSDGQGDFF.

A few counts support this clone. The chain carries TRBV30 and TRBJ2-1, with 15 bases that match TRBD2. The CDR3 runs 16 residues. The germline gives CDR1 GTSNPN, CDR2 SVGIG (reference sequence). The trim removed 3 bases at V and 8 bases at J, leaving 8 bases unmatched. CDR3 coding DNA: TGTGCCTGGAGGGTGGGACTAGCGGGAGGCGGAGATGAGCAGTTCTTC. This codes for CAWRVGLAGGGDEQFF. The variable domain in full, completed from reference TRBV30 and TRBJ2-1, reads SQTIHQWPATLVQPVGSPLSLECTVEGTSNPNLYWYRQAAGRGLQLLFYSVGIGQISSEVPQNLSASRPQDRQFILSSKKLLLSDSGFYLCAWRVGLAGGGDEQFFGPGTRLTVL.

This sequence joins TRBV2 and TRBJ2-1; TRBD2 is a possible D gene (5 bases). Trimming took off 6 bases at V and 7 bases at J, with 13 bases between the two ends. Germline CDR1 and CDR2: SNHLY and FYNNEI. This CDR3 spans 13 amino acids. CDR3 nucleotide sequence: TGTGCCAGCAGGCCTACTAGTGTTAATGAGCAGTTCTTC. Protein product: CASRPTSVNEQFF.

The chain combines TRBV19 with TRBJ1-6; the D is unclear. The germline gives CDR1 LNHDA, CDR2 SQIVND (reference sequence). Trimming stripped 3 bases from V and 10 bases from J, with 7 bases between. The CDR3 sequence is 12 residues long. The CDR3 nucleotides are TGTGCCAGTAGTATTTCCAGGTCACCCCTCCACTTT. Its protein is CASSISRSPLHF.

The chain carries TRBV18 and TRBJ1-2; D ambiguous. The CDR3 has 11 amino acids. V lost 2 bases, J lost 7 bases, and 5 bases lay in between. In germline, CDR1 is KGHSH, CDR2 LQKENI. CDR3: CASSPGSGYTF. CDR3 coding DNA: TGTGCCAGCTCACCAGGGAGTGGCTACACCTTC.

The chain joins TRBV9 to TRBJ2-7, with D unresolved. Germline V gene lookup returns CDR1 SGDLS and CDR2 YYNGEE. V was cut by 4 bases and J by 3 bases, with 14 bases left in between. This CDR3 is built from 14 residues. In nucleotides, the CDR3 is TGTGCCAGCAGCCCCAAAACATCCCTCTACGAGCAGTACTTC. Translation: CASSPKTSLYEQYF.

The CDR3 bases are TGTGCCAGCAGCTTGGCTTTACTAGCGGAGAGGAAAACCGGGGAGCTGTTTTTT. This encodes CASSLALLAERKTGELFF. The chain combines TRBV5-6 with TRBJ2-2; 8 nucleotides line up with TRBD2. The ends lost 0 bases at V and 5 bases at J; junction bases unmatched: 12. This CDR3 contains 18 residues. The germline gives CDR1 SGHDT, CDR2 YYEEEE. Complete variable domain (other parts from reference TRBV5-6 and TRBJ2-2): DAGVTQSPTHLIKTRGQQVTLRCSPKSGHDTVSWYQQALGQGPQFIFQYYEEEERQRGNFPDRFSGHQFPNYSSELNVNALLLGDSALYLCASSLALLAERKTGELFFGEGSRLTVL.

The V call is TRBV5-1, the J call TRBJ2-1; a possible D gene is TRBD1 (6 bases). Looked up from germline, CDR1 is SGHRS and CDR2 is YFSETQ. The CDR3 has 16 amino acids. Trimming removed 0 bases at V and 1 base at J, with 11 bases between. CDR3 region: CASSLVGQGSYNEQFF. The CDR3 bases are TGCGCCAGCAGCTTGGTAGGGCAGGGGTCCTACAATGAGCAGTTCTTC. The full variable domain, rest sourced from reference TRBV5-1 and TRBJ2-1, is KAGVTQTPRYLIKTRGQQVTLSCSPISGHRSVSWYQQTPGQGLQFLFEYFSETQRNKGNFPGRFSGRQFSNSRSEMNVSTLELGDSALYLCASSLVGQGSYNEQFFGPGTRLTVL.

The chain combines TRBV7-2 with TRBJ1-5; 7 nucleotides match TRBD1. This CDR3 is 11 amino acids long. V lost 5 bases to trimming and J lost 16 bases; unmatched junction nucleotides: 8. Germline CDR1 and CDR2: SGHTA and FQGNSA. CDR3 loop: CASSPGDSLHF. The CDR3 DNA reads as TGTGCCAGCAGCCCGGGGGACAGTCTCCATTTT.

This chain uses TRBV6-5 with TRBJ1-2; maybe TRBD1 (5 bases). Looked up from germline, CDR1 is MNHEY and CDR2 is SVGAGI. The CDR3 runs to 14 residues. The germline V and J ends were trimmed by 6 bases and 1 base, with 12 bases remaining between them. The CDR3 DNA is TGTGCCAGCAGCCGAACAGGAGTTAACTATGGCTACACCTTC. Residues: CASSRTGVNYGYTF.

V is TRBV27 and J is TRBJ1-6; no clear D gene. Trimming took 6 bases from V and 0 from J, leaving 9 bases between them. The CDR3 contains 15 residues. The germline CDR1 and CDR2 sequences are MNHEY and SMNVEV (reference sequence). Here the CDR3 DNA reads TGTGCCAGCAGCCCTAGGAGCTCCTATAATTCACCCCTCCACTTT. It specifies CASSPRSSYNSPLHF.

This chain joins TRBV14 and TRBJ2-3; weak D call: TRBD2 (5 bases). Germline-derived CDR1 and CDR2 are SGHDN and FVKESK. The CDR3 loop spans 14 amino acids. The germline V and J ends were trimmed by 1 base and 9 bases, with 14 bases remaining between them. The CDR3 sequence: CASSQVRAGGTQYF. The CDR3 DNA sequence: TGTGCCAGCAGCCAAGTTCGGGCGGGTGGGACGCAGTATTTT. The complete variable domain, with remaining parts taken from reference TRBV14 and TRBJ2-3, reads EAGVTQFPSHSVIEKGQTVTLRCDPISGHDNLYWYRRVMGKEIKFLLHFVKESKQDESGMPNNRFLAERTGGTYSTLKVQPAELEDSGVYFCASSQVRAGGTQYFGPGTRLTVL.

The rearrangement links TRBV5-8 to TRBJ2-1; 9 positions match TRBD1. CDR3 size: 15 residues. The germline V gene encodes CDR1 SGHTS and CDR2 YDEGEE. V trimming: 3 bases; J trimming: 4 bases; junction bases outside the gene matches: 5. The CDR3 region has the DNA TGTGCCAGCAGCTATCACAGGGGGCAGTACAATGAGCAGTTCTTC. This encodes CASSYHRGQYNEQFF.

This sequence joins TRBV6-5 and TRBJ2-7; TRBD2 matches 8 bases. In germline, CDR1 is MNHEY, CDR2 SVGAGI. The CDR3 length is 14 residues. The trim removed 6 bases at V and 7 bases at J, leaving 11 bases unmatched. CDR3 amino acids: CASRPGGAPGEQYF. In DNA form, the CDR3 reads TGTGCCAGCAGACCGGGGGGGGCGCCGGGTGAGCAGTACTTC.

V usage is TRBV29-1 and J usage is TRBJ2-2; TRBD1 might be the D (5 bases). The CDR3 sequence is 13 residues long. CDR1 is SQVTM and CDR2 is ANQGSEA in the germline V gene. V was pared by 3 bases and J by 2 bases, with 7 bases between. CDR3 coding DNA: TGCAGCGTTGAGACAGTTAACACCGGGGAGCTGTTTTTT. It encodes CSVETVNTGELFF.

V is TRBV10-3 and J is TRBJ2-1; D unclear. Germline V lookup: CDR1 ENHRY, CDR2 SYGVKD. V was pared by 2 bases and J by 8 bases, with 7 bases between. The CDR3 is made up of 12 amino acids. The CDR3 protein is CAISEVVYEQFF. For the CDR3, the DNA is TGTGCCATCAGTGAGGTAGTCTATGAGCAGTTCTTC.

The V call is TRBV2, the J call TRBJ2-2; a possible D gene is TRBD1 (5 bases). The CDR3 sequence is 14 residues long. V was clipped by 6 bases and J by 3 bases, with 11 bases between them. Germline CDR1 SNHLY, CDR2 FYNNEI. The CDR3, as DNA: TGTGCCAGCAGAGTTGGCAGGGACACCGGGGAGCTGTTTTTT. Translated, it gives CASRVGRDTGELFF. The full variable domain, with the rest looked up from reference TRBV2 and TRBJ2-2, is EPEVTQTPSHQVTQMGQEVILRCVPISNHLYFYWYRQILGQKVEFLVSFYNNEISEKSEIFDDQFSVERPDGSNFTLKIRSTKLEDSAMYFCASRVGRDTGELFFGEGSRLTVL.

This chain uses TRBV14 with TRBJ1-2; D not certain. The germline CDR1 and CDR2 sequences are SGHDN and FVKESK. V lost 1 base to trimming and J lost 8 bases, with 14 bases between them. The CDR3 covers 14 residues. This CDR3 is CASSQVLPLEGYTF. The CDR3, as DNA: TGTGCCAGCAGCCAAGTGTTACCTCTGGAGGGCTACACCTTC.

This chain uses TRBV15 with TRBJ2-1, with TRBD2 identical over 11 bases. J gave up 2 bases and V 0 bases, and 9 bases lay outside the gene matches. The CDR3 is 19 residues long. CDR1 is LNHNV and CDR2 is YYDKDF in the germline V gene (reference sequence). The CDR3 region is CATSRDLAGGPGTYNEQFF. CDR3 nucleotides: TGTGCCACCAGCAGAGACTTAGCGGGAGGGCCGGGAACCTACAATGAGCAGTTCTTC.